The 7 T cell receptor beta chains in this list originate from one sample, sequenced in a study of molecular identifiers for immune sequencing clone quantification. TCRdb analysed the PCR reads with MiXCR anew, one entry per CDR3 protein. The table records 550,000 to 750,000 distinct CDR3 sequences, 20% of them present only once. Sequenced sample: naive CD8+ T cells from blood, with Jurkat cell RNA spiked in. Stated subset: FACS-sorted CD8+CD4-CCR7+CD45RA+ naive T cells. These receptors all stem from a human donor in good health. Some libraries in this study had Jurkat cell RNA spiked in.

The chain carries TRBV4-3 and TRBJ2-1; 8 bases line up with TRBD1. Trimming removed 0 bases from V and 6 bases from J; junction bases left unmatched: 7. Per germline, CDR1 LGHNA and CDR2 YSLEER. CDR3 size: 16 residues. The CDR3 region is CASSQEFGTGFNEQFF. Here the CDR3 DNA reads TGCGCCAGCAGCCAAGAGTTCGGGACAGGATTCAATGAGCAGTTCTTC.

This clonotype was recorded at least ten times. The CDR3 sequence is CSVLGQTSSYNEQFF. The CDR3 nucleotides are TGCAGCGTCCTTGGGCAGACGAGCTCCTACAATGAGCAGTTCTTC. This sequence joins TRBV29-1 and TRBJ2-1; D unclear. The V end lost 6 bases, the J end lost 0 bases, and 15 bases lay between the germline ends. The CDR3 runs to 15 residues. Germline V lookup: CDR1 SQVTM, CDR2 ANQGSEA.

Many counts were recorded for this clonotype. J is TRBJ2-3 and V is TRBV18, with a weak D call TRBD2 (6 bases). V was trimmed by 3 bases and J by 4 bases, leaving 17 bases between them. CDR3 length: 16 residues. CDR1 and CDR2 (germline): KGHSH, LQKENI. CDR3 protein: CASSPLTKQRADTQYF. The DNA of the CDR3 is TGTGCCAGCTCACCCCTGACTAAGCAGCGGGCAGATACGCAGTATTTT.

In this sample, this clonotype turned up once. A clone one base away is much larger, so this may be a read error. CDR3 amino acids: CASSLWGESTEAFF. CDR3 in DNA: TGTGCCAGCAGCTTATGGGGCGAGAGCACTGAAGCTTTCTTT. This chain connects TRBV7-6 to TRBJ1-1; D is possibly TRBD1 (5 bases). This CDR3 spans 14 amino acids. In germline, CDR1 is SGHVS, CDR2 FNYEAQ. V was shortened by 2 bases and J by 4 bases, with 11 bases between the two germline ends.

This clonotype was seen a handful of times. This chain uses TRBV9 with TRBJ2-5, with 7 bases that match TRBD1. The CDR3 has 15 amino acids. V lost 6 bases, J lost 0 bases, and 8 bases stayed unmatched. Germline values: CDR1 SGDLS, CDR2 YYNGEE. The CDR3, as DNA: TGTGCCAGCACCTCAACAGGGGCTAACCAAGAGACCCAGTACTTC. Translated: CASTSTGANQETQYF.

This clonotype was counted only a few times. V usage is TRBV20-1 and J usage is TRBJ1-4; 9 bases line up with TRBD1. V lost 2 bases to trimming and J lost 7 bases; unmatched junction nucleotides: 20. The germline V gene has CDR1 DFQATT and CDR2 SNEGSKA (reference sequence). The CDR3 extends over 19 amino acids. The CDR3 nucleotides read TGCAGTGCTAGACCCTATAGGGGGGACAGGGAGGTCAGAAGTGAAAAACTGTTTTTT. The encoded protein is CSARPYRGDREVRSEKLFF.

This rearrangement joins TRBV14 to TRBJ2-1; D perhaps matches TRBD2 (5 bases). In germline, CDR1 is SGHDN, CDR2 FVKESK. V dropped 0 bases and J dropped 3 bases, with 9 bases sitting between them. The CDR3 contains 15 residues. The CDR3 sequence: CASSQEDYRYNEQFF. CDR3 in DNA: TGTGCCAGCAGCCAAGAAGACTACCGCTACAATGAGCAGTTCTTC.